These 21 T cell receptor beta chains originate from one sample sequenced in a study of T cells in women clearing cervical HPV infection (dated by TCRdb to 2017 to 2018). The protocol used for the library was the immunoSEQ multiplex PCR assay. The immuneACCESS repertoire file appears here via TCRdb, limited to in-frame rearrangements. These files lack a portion of the clones; in checked studies, under half of the deficit traces to unresolved V genes, and the cause of the others is not known. The sample table on file contains under 35,000 clones. The ten largest account for around 7% of the sample. Material for sequencing was blood buffy coat. The source is a woman aged 18 to 75 with a cervical HPV16 infection that either progressed to CIN3+ or cleared (not recorded which).

Remarks on this clone: The sequence runs out 3 residues before the end of the CDR3; the remainder is reconstructed from the germline J gene. The chain links TRBV13 to TRBJ1-6, with D unclear. This CDR3 has 15 residues. V was trimmed by 7 bases and J by 3 bases, leaving 13 bases between them. Germline V CDR1 and CDR2: PRHDT, FYEKMQ (reference sequence). The CDR3 spells CASKRNANYNSPLHF. The CDR3 bases that were read are TGTGCCAGCAAAAGAAACGCTAACTATAATTCACCC. Filled out from reference TRBV13 and TRBJ1-6, the complete variable domain reads AAGVIQSPRHLIKEKRETATLKCYPIPRHDTVYWYQQGPGQDPQFLISFYEKMQSDKGSIPDRFSAQQFSDYHSELNMSSLELGDSALYFCASKRNANYNSPLHFGNGTRLTVT.

A word on this clone: The read gets to within 3 residues of the CDR3 end, and the germline J gene fills in the rest. The chain couples TRBV11-3 to TRBJ1-1; D perhaps matches TRBD1 (5 bases). The CDR3 length is 13 residues. Germline V gene sequence: CDR1 SGHNT, CDR2 YENEEA. Trimming stripped 2 bases from V and 7 bases from J, with 11 bases between. CDR3 DNA (partial): TGTGCCAGCAGCTTACGGGGGGGTGATGAA. Translating gives CASSLRGGDE. The complete CDR3 sequence is CASSLRGGDEAFF.

Worth noting for this clone: A read error may produce the germline difference seen at one junction end. The observed sequence ends 3 residues before the CDR3 terminus, with the missing tail filled in from the germline J gene. J is TRBJ2-1 and V is TRBV7-2; D unresolved. The length of the CDR3 is 14 residues. Germline V gene lookup returns CDR1 SGHTA and CDR2 FQGNSA. The CDR3 reads CASSHWASHNEQFF. Partial CDR3 DNA: TGTGCCAGCAGCCATTGGGCCTCCCACAATGAG.

Concerning this clone itself: The CDR3 end lies 3 residues beyond the end of the read and is filled in from the germline J gene. The genes are TRBV20-1 and TRBJ2-7, with D possibly matching TRBD1 (5 bases). This CDR3 has 14 residues. From germline, CDR1 is DFQATT and CDR2 SNEGSKA (reference sequence). The V end was cut by 5 bases, the J end by 1 base, with 15 bases between. The CDR3 loop reads CSASEPTASYEQYF. The DNA read from the CDR3 is TGCAGTGCTTCGGAACCGACAGCATCCTACGAG.

As to this clone: Read data end 3 residues before the CDR3 end; the end is taken from the germline J gene. The chain has TRBV2 and TRBJ2-7; D gene uncertain. The CDR3 has 12 residues. Trimming pared 5 bases from V and 5 bases from J, leaving 10 bases between. Germline V gene lookup returns CDR1 SNHLY and CDR2 FYNNEI. Partial CDR3 DNA: TGTGCCAGCAGTTTACATACAGACGAG. Protein sequence: CASSLHTDE. The complete CDR3 sequence is CASSLHTDEQYF.

A note on this clone: The CDR3 goes on 3 residues after the read ends, and that part is filled in from the germline J gene. This chain uses TRBV30 with TRBJ2-7, with D maybe TRBD1 (5 bases). The V end was cut by 1 base, the J end by 3 bases, with 7 bases between. The V gene's germline CDR1 is GTSNPN and CDR2 SVGIG (reference sequence). The CDR3 is 12 amino acids. CDR3 in amino acids: CAWSGGNYEQYF. Incomplete CDR3 DNA: TGTGCCTGGAGTGGGGGCAACTACGAG.

A remark on this clone: The CDR3 end is not reached by the read, which stops 3 residues before it; the germline J gene fills it in. Other nucleotide sequences in the sample specify the same CDR3. V and J are TRBV30 and TRBJ1-6, with D unclear. With 2 bases removed from V and 5 bases from J, the gap between germline ends came to 4 bases. The CDR3 has 12 amino acids. In germline, CDR1 is GTSNPN, CDR2 SVGIG (reference sequence). The CDR3 region is CAWSPDNSPLHF. The DNA read from the CDR3 is TGTGCCTGGAGTCCAGATAATTCACCC.

Concerning this clone: The CDR3 goes on 3 residues after the read ends, and that part is filled in from the germline J gene. The rearrangement joins TRBV11-2 to TRBJ2-5; 9 bases agree with TRBD2. The CDR3 spans 14 residues. Germline values: CDR1 SGHAT, CDR2 FQNNGV. With V trimmed by 3 bases and J by 3 bases, 2 bases remained unmatched. CDR3 in amino acids: CASSFASGEETQYF. Incomplete CDR3 DNA: TGTGCCAGCAGCTTCGCTAGCGGGGAAGAGACC. The whole variable domain, filled in from reference TRBV11-2 and TRBJ2-5, reads EAGVAQSPRYKIIEKRQSVAFWCNPISGHATLYWYQQILGQGPKLLIQFQNNGVVDDSQLPKDRFSAERLKGVDSTLKIQPAKLEDSAVYLCASSFASGEETQYFGPGTRLLVL.

A word on this clone: The read terminates 3 residues before the CDR3 end, so the remaining end is supplied by the germline J gene. This chain joins TRBV10-3 and TRBJ2-3, with 7 bases matching TRBD1. V was clipped by 7 bases and J by 4 bases; unmatched bases: 8. CDR1 and CDR2 from the germline V gene are ENHRY and SYGVKD. CDR3 size: 14 residues. The CDR3 DNA, read in part, is TGTGCCATCAATTACAGGGGAATTTCAGATACG. Translation gives CAINYRGISDT. The CDR3 as a whole reads CAINYRGISDTQYF.

Details on this clone: The sequenced fragment ends 3 residues before the CDR3 boundary, so the rest is inferred from the germline J gene. This chain connects TRBV7-3 to TRBJ2-1, with 12 bases fitting TRBD2. Per the germline V gene, CDR1 is SGHTA and CDR2 is FQGTGA. J gave up 8 bases and V 2 bases, and 1 base lay outside the gene matches. There are 14 residues in the CDR3. The part of the CDR3 DNA that was read is TGTGCCAGCAGCTTAGGACTAGCGGGGTATGAG. Its protein is CASSLGLAGYE. The full CDR3 protein is CASSLGLAGYEQFF.

This CDR3 is CASSRRGFPYEQYF. CDR3 bases read: TGTGCCAGCAGCCGTAGGGGGTTCCCCTACGAG. V usage is TRBV7-6 and J usage is TRBJ2-7; a weak D match, TRBD1 (6 bases). The read comes to an end 3 residues before the CDR3 does, leaving the germline J gene to fill in the end. The CDR3 consists of 14 residues. Per the germline V gene, CDR1 is SGHVS and CDR2 is FNYEAQ. V was cut by 5 bases and J by 2 bases, with 13 bases left in between.

Worth noting for this clone: The DNA ends 3 residues before the CDR3 does, and the rest of the CDR3 is filled in from the germline J gene. The V call is TRBV6-4, the J call TRBJ2-3; the D gene is possibly TRBD1 (6 bases). The CDR3 is 16 amino acids. Trimming removed 2 bases at V and 1 base at J, with 13 bases between. CDR1 is MRHNA, CDR2 SNTAGT, per germline. The CDR3 loop is CASSDTTGYGTDTQYF. CDR3 DNA, as far as it was read: TGTGCCAGCAGTGACACCACAGGGTATGGCACAGATACG.

Note on this clone: The DNA ends 3 residues before the CDR3 does, and the rest of the CDR3 is filled in from the germline J gene. The chain employs TRBV20-1 and TRBJ1-5; D remains unclear. The ends were cut back, 2 bases at V and 2 bases at J, with 13 bases in the middle. This CDR3 has 15 amino acids. Germline V lookup: CDR1 DFQATT, CDR2 SNEGSKA (reference sequence). The CDR3: CSARPVSGGNQPQHF. Incomplete CDR3 DNA: TGCAGTGCTAGACCTGTAAGCGGGGGCAATCAGCCC.

Note on this clone: The CDR3 end lies 3 residues beyond the end of the read and is filled in from the germline J gene. V usage is TRBV2 and J usage is TRBJ1-6; 10 nucleotides line up with TRBD1. CDR3 length equals 16 residues. The germline CDR1 and CDR2 sequences are SNHLY and FYNNEI. Trimming took 8 bases from V and 0 from J; bases not matched to a gene: 4. The CDR3 here is CASGGQGSSYNSPLHF. The CDR3 DNA, read in part, is TGTGCCAGCGGGGGACAGGGGAGCTCCTATAATTCACCC.

As to this clone: The read terminates 3 residues ahead of where the CDR3 ends, so the germline J gene completes it. V gene TRBV5-4 combines with J gene TRBJ1-1, with 7 bases lining up with TRBD1. The CDR3 totals 14 residues. Germline CDR1 reads SGHNT; CDR2 reads YYREEE (reference sequence). V was pared by 5 bases and J by 1 base, with 5 bases of the junction left unmatched. Partial CDR3 DNA: TGTGCCAGCAGACGATGGGACAGGAACACTGAA. This sequence encodes CASRRWDRNTE. The CDR3, in full, reads CASRRWDRNTEAFF.

Worth noting for this clone: The CDR3 is cut off 3 residues early in the read; its end comes from the germline J gene. The rearrangement uses TRBV19 and TRBJ1-5; D call uncertain. V lost 2 bases and J 3 bases, leaving 5 bases between the germline ends. The length of the CDR3 is 13 residues. Per the germline V gene, CDR1 is LNHDA and CDR2 is SQIVND (reference sequence). CDR3 bases read: TGTGCCAGTAGTATAACGGTCAATCAGCCC. This sequence encodes CASSITVNQP. The complete CDR3 sequence is CASSITVNQPQHF.

As regards this clone: The read is 3 residues too short to cover the CDR3 end, so that end is filled in from the germline J gene. The rearrangement joins TRBV20-1 to TRBJ1-2; possible D gene TRBD1, 6 bases. The CDR3 sequence is 15 residues long. The V gene lost 1 base and the J gene lost 4 bases, with 16 bases spanning the gap. Germline V gives CDR1 DFQATT, CDR2 SNEGSKA (reference sequence). Partial CDR3 DNA: TGCAGTGCTAGAGTTTGGCAGGGGCTTGGCTATGGC. Residues: CSARVWQGLGYG. Given in full, the CDR3 is CSARVWQGLGYGYTF.

CDR3 residues: CASSTGGSNQPQHF. CDR3 bases read: TGTGCCAGCAGCACAGGGGGAAGCAATCAGCCC. The V call is TRBV28, the J call TRBJ1-5; TRBD1 aligns across 8 bases. Sequencing ends 3 residues short of the CDR3 end; the germline J gene provides the rest. V shed 6 bases and J 1 base; nucleotides not matched to a gene: 2. Looked up from germline, CDR1 is MDHEN and CDR2 is SYDVKM. The CDR3 covers 14 residues.

The sequenced CDR3 bases are TGTGCCATCAGCCCTCCGGGACAGGGGCGCGAG. This codes for CAISPPGQGRE. The whole CDR3 reads CAISPPGQGREQYF. The V gene is TRBV10-3, the J gene TRBJ2-7; 10 positions match TRBD1. Coverage ceases 3 residues before the CDR3 finishes, and the germline J gene fills in the end. CDR3 length: 14 residues. CDR1 is ENHRY and CDR2 is SYGVKD in the germline V gene. V was clipped by 6 bases and J by 6 bases; unmatched bases: 8.

To note about this clone: Read coverage stops 3 residues before the CDR3 terminus; the germline J gene supplies the remainder. The gene calls are TRBV2 and TRBJ1-4, with 9 bases matching TRBD1. The length of the CDR3 is 13 residues. The trim removed 5 bases at V and 8 bases at J, leaving 3 bases unmatched. In germline, CDR1 is SNHLY, CDR2 FYNNEI. The sequenced part of the CDR3 DNA is TGTGCCAGCAGTTACAGGGGGCAGGAAAAA. This gives the protein CASSYRGQEK. The whole CDR3 reads CASSYRGQEKLFF.

For this clone: The read is 3 residues too short to cover the CDR3 end, so that end is filled in from the germline J gene. The chain employs TRBV5-1 and TRBJ1-2; 10 nucleotides align to TRBD1. Trimming at V came to 5 bases and at J to 3 bases, leaving 10 bases not matched to a gene. This CDR3 spans 16 amino acids. The germline CDR1 and CDR2 sequences are SGHRS and YFSETQ. CDR3 DNA (partial): TGCGCCAGCAGTTGGGATTCCGGGACAGGGGACTATGGC. It yields the protein CASSWDSGTGDYG. The complete CDR3 reads CASSWDSGTGDYGYTF.